These 17 T cell receptor beta chains originate from one sample sequenced in a study of shared clonotypes between healthy human individuals. Produced via immunoSEQ multiplex PCR; TCRdb's table is partial and in-frame only. This table has some 300,000 clones, around 70% appearing once. Sequenced material: memory CD4+ T cells sorted from blood. The subset denotes: CD45RA-negative fraction. These TCRs come from a man younger than 40 in good health.

V and J are TRBV5-4 and TRBJ2-3; D possibly corresponds to TRBD2 (6 bases). V dropped 2 bases and J dropped 6 bases, with 10 bases sitting between them. Germline assignment: CDR1 SGHNT and CDR2 YYREEE (reference sequence). CDR3 length: 13 residues. CDR3 residues: CASSFPGGDTQYF. CDR3 coding DNA: TGTGCCAGCAGCTTTCCAGGAGGGGATACGCAGTATTTT. Filled out from reference TRBV5-4 and TRBJ2-3, the complete variable domain reads ETGVTQSPTHLIKTRGQQVTLRCSSQSGHNTVSWYQQALGQGPQFIFQYYREEENGRGNFPPRFSGLQFPNYSSELNVNALELDDSALYLCASSFPGGDTQYFGPGTRLTVL.

A remark on this clone: A much bigger clone sits one base away, suggesting this may be a read error. The chain carries TRBV5-6 and TRBJ2-7, with D unresolved. This CDR3 has 12 residues. Germline CDR1 reads SGHDT; CDR2 reads YYEEEE. V lost 1 base to trimming and J lost 3 bases, with 5 bases between them. The chain's CDR3 is CASSLTVYEQYF. CDR3 nucleotides: TGTGCCAGCAGCTTGACAGTCTACGAGCAGTACTTC.

This clone was seen only a few times. This rearrangement joins TRBV29-1 to TRBJ2-5; 8 bases agree with TRBD2. J gave up 5 bases and V 5 bases, and 19 bases lay outside the gene matches. Germline V CDR1 and CDR2: SQVTM, ANQGSEA. This CDR3 has 17 residues. As DNA, the CDR3 is TGCAGCGTTTCGGGTTTGGGGCGGGAGGCCGTCCGGGAGACCCAGTACTTC. This translates into CSVSGLGREAVRETQYF.

V is TRBV10-2 and J is TRBJ1-5, with 11 bases aligning to TRBD1. Trimming removed 1 base from V and 9 bases from J; junction bases left unmatched: 5. CDR3 length: 15 amino acids. CDR1 and CDR2 from the germline V gene are WSHSY and SAAADI. CDR3 in amino acids: CASSEWGQGEVPQHF. CDR3 sequence (DNA): TGCGCCAGCAGTGAGTGGGGACAGGGGGAGGTGCCCCAGCATTTT.

This clone was picked up a small number of times. The chain has TRBV7-8 and TRBJ2-7, with 8 bases lining up with TRBD1. The CDR3 totals 15 residues. V was clipped by 4 bases and J by 6 bases; unmatched bases: 11. Germline CDR1 is SGHVS and CDR2 is FQNEAQ. CDR3 coding DNA: TGTGCCAGCAGCTCACAACAGGGGGTAGGGACCGAGCAGTACTTC. Protein product: CASSSQQGVGTEQYF.

This clone appeared once. The chain is built from TRBV4-1 and TRBJ2-7; D gene uncertain. Trimming took 3 bases from V and 3 from J, leaving 15 bases between them. The CDR3 length is 15 residues. Germline V gene data show CDR1 as MGHRA and CDR2 as YSYEKL. CDR3 protein: CASSHIGRSDYEQYF. In nucleotides, the CDR3 is TGCGCCAGCAGCCATATTGGGCGGAGCGACTACGAGCAGTACTTC.

The rearrangement joins TRBV10-3 to TRBJ2-7; D is perhaps TRBD1 (5 bases). The germline gives CDR1 ENHRY, CDR2 SYGVKD. V was shortened by 5 bases and J by 4 bases, with 9 bases between the two germline ends. The CDR3 totals 12 residues. CDR3 region: CAISRTLYEQYF. Here the CDR3 DNA reads TGTGCCATCAGTAGGACACTTTACGAGCAGTACTTC.

The chain links TRBV6-6 to TRBJ2-7; 7 bases line up with TRBD1. V shed 4 bases, J shed 5 bases, and the junction held 8 bases outside the gene matches. Germline V lookup: CDR1 MNHNY, CDR2 SVGAGI (reference sequence). There are 14 residues in the CDR3. In DNA form, the CDR3 reads TGTGCCAGCAGTTGGTCGGGACAGATGAACGAGCAGTACTTC. Protein product: CASSWSGQMNEQYF.

This chain uses TRBV7-2 with TRBJ1-5; TRBD1 aligns across 7 bases. The germline V gene encodes CDR1 SGHTA and CDR2 FQGNSA. The V and J ends lost 5 bases and 6 bases, in that order; junction bases with no gene match: 4. There are 13 residues in the CDR3. The CDR3 is CASSTGVVQPQHF. The CDR3 DNA sequence: TGTGCCAGCAGCACAGGGGTTGTTCAGCCCCAGCATTTT.

This clone appeared once. The J gene is TRBJ2-3, the V gene TRBV10-1, with 8 bases identical to TRBD2. Germline V gene sequence: CDR1 WNHNN, CDR2 SYGVQD (reference sequence). The CDR3 has 13 amino acids. Trimming took 2 bases from V and 5 from J; bases not matched to a gene: 0. Here the CDR3 reads CASSELAGDTQYF. The CDR3 bases are TGCGCCAGCAGTGAGCTAGCGGGAGATACGCAGTATTTT.

V and J are TRBV6-8 and TRBJ1-4; no clear D gene. The V end lost 5 bases, the J end lost 0 bases, and 13 bases lay between the germline ends. Germline values: CDR1 MNHGY, CDR2 SAAAGT. CDR3 size: 16 residues. The CDR3 region is CASSQGQRATNEKLFF. CDR3 coding DNA: TGTGCCAGCAGTCAAGGCCAAAGGGCAACTAATGAAAAACTGTTTTTT.

Written as DNA, the CDR3 is TGTGCCAGCGGACTAGCTTACAATGAGCAGTTCTTC. Amino acids: CASGLAYNEQFF. V usage is TRBV28 and J usage is TRBJ2-1, with 8 bases fitting TRBD2. The CDR3 runs to 12 residues. The junction had 1 base not matched to a gene; V was cut back by 8 bases and J by 4 bases. The germline V gene encodes CDR1 MDHEN and CDR2 SYDVKM. The full variable domain, rest sourced from reference TRBV28 and TRBJ2-1, is DVKVTQSSRYLVKRTGEKVFLECVQDMDHENMFWYRQDPGLGLRLIYFSYDVKMKEKGDIPEGYSVSREKKERFSLILESASTNQTSMYLCASGLAYNEQFFGPGTRLTVL.

The chain is built from TRBV5-1 and TRBJ1-3; 10 bases line up with TRBD1. After removal of 0 bases from V and 4 bases from J, the junction contained 7 bases not matched to a gene. The CDR3 is 17 residues long. The germline CDR1 and CDR2 sequences are SGHRS and YFSETQ. The CDR3 DNA reads as TGCGCCAGCAGCTTGGTCGGGGACAGGGGTGACGGAAACACCATATATTTT. This codes for CASSLVGDRGDGNTIYF.

The chain joins TRBV29-1 to TRBJ2-3; D ambiguous. The V end lost 0 bases, the J end lost 0 bases, and 4 bases lay between the germline ends. Germline CDR1 reads SQVTM; CDR2 reads ANQGSEA. The CDR3 is 13 amino acids. CDR3 DNA sequence: TGCAGCGTTGAAGACGGCAGCACAGATACGCAGTATTTT. Amino acids: CSVEDGSTDTQYF.

The genes are TRBV6-1 and TRBJ2-1; D not certain. Germline CDR1 reads MNHNS; CDR2 reads SASEGT. V lost 2 bases and J 1 base, leaving 12 bases between the germline ends. The CDR3 covers 16 residues. CDR3 nucleotide sequence: TGTGCCAGCAGTGAACAAGCTAGACTTTCCTACAATGAGCAGTTCTTC. Translation gives CASSEQARLSYNEQFF.

In regard to this clone: Other nucleotide sequences from this sample produce the same CDR3. This chain connects TRBV10-1 to TRBJ2-7; 10 bases agree with TRBD1. In germline, CDR1 is WNHNN, CDR2 SYGVQD (reference sequence). J lost 4 bases, V lost 6 bases, and 3 bases had no gene match. The length of the CDR3 is 13 residues. This CDR3 is CASRPGQGYEQYF. In DNA form, the CDR3 reads TGCGCCAGCAGGCCGGGACAGGGGTACGAGCAGTACTTC.

The genes are TRBV5-1 and TRBJ2-7; no firm D call. The CDR3 loop spans 14 amino acids. With 0 bases removed from V and 4 bases from J, the gap between germline ends came to 11 bases. Germline assignment: CDR1 SGHRS and CDR2 YFSETQ. The CDR3 region is CASSLGEGIYEQYF. CDR3 DNA sequence: TGCGCCAGCAGCTTGGGGGAAGGGATATACGAGCAGTACTTC.